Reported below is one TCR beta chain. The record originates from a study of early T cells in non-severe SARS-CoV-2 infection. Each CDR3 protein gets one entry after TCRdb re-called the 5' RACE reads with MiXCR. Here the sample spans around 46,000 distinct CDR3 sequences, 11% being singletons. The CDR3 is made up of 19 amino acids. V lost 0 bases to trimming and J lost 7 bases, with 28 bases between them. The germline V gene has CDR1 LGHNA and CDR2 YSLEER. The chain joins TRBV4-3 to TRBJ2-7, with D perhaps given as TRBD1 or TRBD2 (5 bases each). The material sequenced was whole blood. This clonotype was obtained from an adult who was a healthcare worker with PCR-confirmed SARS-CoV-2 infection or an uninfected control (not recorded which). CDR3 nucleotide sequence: TGCGCCAGCAGCCAAGATTTCGATCAGGACACCCTTTTTGGGAGAGAGCAGTACTTC. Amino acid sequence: CASSQDFDQDTLFGREQYF.